This TCR beta chain emerged from a study of T cells after yellow fever vaccination. Study results and caveats: Post-booster reappearance was seen for most primary-vaccination clones (roughly 96% CD4, about 90% CD8). Clonotypes found in both CD4 and CD8 compartments made up a small share.

Comment on this clonotype: Antigen unknown.

Each CDR3 protein gets one entry after TCRdb re-called the 5' RACE reads with MiXCR. The table has a few hundred thousand distinct CDR3 sequences, roughly 3.5% seen once. The germline CDR1 and CDR2 sequences are SQVTM and ANQGSEA. CDR3 size: 15 residues. V was pared by 5 bases and J by 4 bases, with 13 bases of the junction left unmatched. The sample here was PBMCs, taken 15 days after the yellow fever booster vaccination. The source of this sequence is a man between 18 and 29 years old who received the YFV17D yellow fever vaccine. The rearrangement joins TRBV29-1 to TRBJ1-1; 7 bases map to TRBD1. The CDR3 DNA follows: TGCAGCGTTTCATCGGGACAGACCCTAGGCACTGAAGCTTTCTTT. As protein: CSVSSGQTLGTEAFF.